The sequence of this T cell receptor beta chain was determined in a study of T-cell reconstitution after alpha-beta-depleted transplantation in children (dated by TCRdb to 2016 to 2017). Some background on the complete study: Using TCR repertoire profiling, the study quantitatively followed how T-cell immune reconstitution unfolded in children after TCRalphabeta/CD19-depleted allogeneic hematopoietic cell transplantation. On the study overall, not on this receptor specifically: The high TCRbeta diversity at day 60 in some patients was ascribed to recipient T cells and intrathymic progenitors that had survived conditioning. The frequencies of hyperexpanded clones fell over the following months, and after one year, T-cell counts and TCRbeta diversity were mostly attributed to newly produced T cells. The apparently early alphabetaT-cell count recovery about two months after transplant was reportedly dependent on only several hundred rapidly expanded clones derived from non-depleted graft cells.

After removal of 6 bases from V and 13 bases from J, the junction retains 8 bases not matched to a gene. The CDR3 numbers 12 residues from cysteine through phenylalanine. The CDR3 DNA has 36 bases and is translated from base 1. CDR1 and CDR2 are drawn from the germline V gene: KGHDR, SFDVKD. Reading the label with the study, this specimen's treatment or condition is: allogeneic hematopoietic cell transplantation with graft depleted of TCRalphabeta T cells and CD19 B cells. TCRalphabeta/CD19-depleted allogeneic hematopoietic cell grafts were given to the transplant recipients, all of whom were children. The library was built by means of PCR. The sequencer was an Illumina HiSeq 2500. TCR libraries were prepared with molecular barcoding, using unique molecular identifiers to normalize TCRbeta repertoire quantification. In-frame beta chains were kept once TCRdb had trimmed the public reads at Q25 with fastp and called clones with MiXCR. Each entry is one CDR3 protein sequence, shown with its most common DNA and genes. The sample profile shows about 140,000 distinct CDR3 sequences; around 8.5% of them were found once. The ten largest make up less than 20% of the sample.

The sample holds many counts of this clonotype. This receptor's antigen is unknown. Base qualities were left out, and no much larger clone turns up one base away. Sequences were derived from PBMCs, mostly from graft donor cells, sampled 180 days after TCRalphabeta/CD19-depleted stem cell transplant. This sequence was found in a female patient under 10 years old who had a stem cell transplant for congenital amegakaryocytic thrombocytopenia, so the T cells may come from the graft donor. The chain employs TRBV24-1 and TRBJ2-1; TRBD2 lines up with 7 middle nucleotides. In nucleotide form, the sequence is TGTGCCACCAGTTTTTCTAGCGGCGAACAGTTCTTC. This translates into CATSFSSGEQFF.